What follows are 14 T cell receptor beta chains derived from one specimen sequenced in a study of cytomegalovirus exposure and HLA in healthy donors. 60 Vbeta and 13 Jbeta primers were used in PCR. Libraries were prepared by immunoSEQ multiplex PCR; TCRdb keeps only in-frame clonotypes and omits some of them. The table shows 95,000 to 130,000 clones, with under 85% occurring only once. Material: PBMCs. All receptors derive from a woman aged 18-29 years in good health and CMV-seronegative.

The V and J genes are TRBV5-1 and TRBJ2-7; D remains unclear. Germline CDR1 and CDR2: SGHRS and YFSETQ. Trimming shortened V by 1 base and J by 2 bases, and 10 bases separated the two germline ends. The CDR3 length is 14 residues. The CDR3, as DNA: TGCGCCAGCAGCTTGTATCCCGTAGCCTACGAGCAGTACTTC. Its translation: CASSLYPVAYEQYF.

This clone came up a few times. This rearrangement joins TRBV2 to TRBJ1-5; 9 positions agree with TRBD1. Trimming took 6 bases from V and 5 from J; bases not matched to a gene: 5. Germline V gene sequence: CDR1 SNHLY, CDR2 FYNNEI. The CDR3 has 14 amino acids. The CDR3, as DNA: TGTGCCAGCAGCGAGGGACAGGGCCATCAGCCCCAGCATTTT. This codes for CASSEGQGHQPQHF.

This clone was observed once. V and J are TRBV4-2 and TRBJ2-7; maybe TRBD1 (6 bases). CDR1 and CDR2 (germline): LGHNA, YNFKEQ. The CDR3 consists of 16 residues. The V end was cut by 0 bases, the J end by 8 bases, with 20 bases between. The DNA for the CDR3 is TGTGCCAGCAGCCAAGATTGGACAGCGAGGCCCGAAAAGCAGTACTTC. Translating gives CASSQDWTARPEKQYF.

The chain couples TRBV6-5 to TRBJ2-7, with D perhaps matching TRBD2 (6 bases). Between the trimmed V and J ends, which lost 5 bases and 6 bases, there was a span of 14 bases. Germline CDR1 is MNHEY and CDR2 is SVGAGI. This CDR3 has 13 amino acids. The CDR3 loop reads CASSPSRRGEQYF. CDR3 DNA: TGTGCCAGCAGTCCATCAAGGAGGGGCGAGCAGTACTTC.

This rearrangement joins TRBV28 to TRBJ1-2, with 8 nucleotides matching TRBD1. The junction had 8 bases not matched to a gene; V was cut back by 4 bases and J by 4 bases. The germline V gene has CDR1 MDHEN and CDR2 SYDVKM. The CDR3 has 15 residues. CDR3 DNA: TGTGCCAGCAGTTCCCCAGGGGGCGCGGGCTATGGCTACACCTTC. Translation gives CASSSPGGAGYGYTF.

The J gene is TRBJ2-1, the V gene TRBV5-6; TRBD2 matches at 10 bases. Germline V gene lookup returns CDR1 SGHDT and CDR2 YYEEEE. This CDR3 is built from 16 residues. The V segment lost 0 bases and the J segment 4 bases; nucleotides outside the gene matches: 4. CDR3 region: CASSLVVAGGYNEQFF. DNA for the CDR3: TGTGCCAGCAGCTTGGTGGTAGCGGGGGGATACAATGAGCAGTTCTTC.

The V call is TRBV28, the J call TRBJ1-3; 8 nucleotides match TRBD1. Per germline, CDR1 MDHEN and CDR2 SYDVKM. Trimming took 5 bases from V and 2 from J; bases not matched to a gene: 8. This CDR3 is built from 16 residues. The CDR3 here is CASSADRGLTGNTIYF. CDR3 bases: TGTGCCAGCAGTGCTGACAGGGGTCTCACTGGAAACACCATATATTTT.

This chain links TRBV29-1 with TRBJ1-1; 8 positions match TRBD1. The V gene's germline CDR1 is SQVTM and CDR2 ANQGSEA. The CDR3 contains 12 residues. The ends lost 6 bases at V and 5 bases at J; junction bases unmatched: 5. The CDR3 nucleotides are TGCAGCGTACGGACAGGGAAAACTGAAGCTTTCTTT. Amino acids: CSVRTGKTEAFF.

The J gene is TRBJ1-5, the V gene TRBV28; possibly TRBD1 for D (5 bases). With 9 bases removed from V and 5 bases from J, the gap between germline ends came to 11 bases. The length of the CDR3 is 12 residues. The germline V gene has CDR1 MDHEN and CDR2 SYDVKM. The CDR3 bases are TGTGCCAGTGGGGGGATAGATCAGCCCCAGCATTTT. It yields the protein CASGGIDQPQHF.

This clone has only one observation. The V gene is TRBV5-1, the J gene TRBJ2-6; D is possibly TRBD1 (5 bases). Germline CDR1 SGHRS, CDR2 YFSETQ. The V gene lost 4 bases and the J gene lost 0 bases, with 14 bases spanning the gap. The CDR3 sequence is 17 residues long. In nucleotides, the CDR3 is TGCGCCAGCAGCCAAGACCCGACAGTCTCTGGGGCCAACGTCCTGACTTTC. Translating it yields CASSQDPTVSGANVLTF.

This clone showed up just a few times. The rearrangement links TRBV19 to TRBJ1-4; the match to TRBD1 covers 8 bases. J gave up 5 bases and V 3 bases, and 8 bases lay outside the gene matches. This CDR3 spans 16 amino acids. Germline CDR1 and CDR2: LNHDA and SQIVND (reference sequence). For the CDR3, the DNA is TGTGCCAGTAGTATCCCATCGACAGGGGTAAATGAAAAACTGTTTTTT. Its translation: CASSIPSTGVNEKLFF.

V usage is TRBV28 and J usage is TRBJ1-1; D call uncertain. CDR1 is MDHEN and CDR2 is SYDVKM in the germline V gene. This CDR3 contains 14 residues. The germline V and J ends were trimmed by 3 bases and 1 base, with 9 bases remaining between them. CDR3 amino acids: CASSLIARNTEAFF. CDR3 nucleotides: TGTGCCAGCAGTTTGATAGCACGGAACACTGAAGCTTTCTTT. Supplemented by reference TRBV28 and TRBJ1-1, the full variable domain reads DVKVTQSSRYLVKRTGEKVFLECVQDMDHENMFWYRQDPGLGLRLIYFSYDVKMKEKGDIPEGYSVSREKKERFSLILESASTNQTSMYLCASSLIARNTEAFFGQGTRLTVV.

The sample holds a few counts of this clone. J is TRBJ2-7 and V is TRBV27; D call uncertain. The CDR3 contains 16 residues. Deletions cut 5 bases from V and 2 bases from J, with 19 bases between. Germline V lookup: CDR1 MNHEY, CDR2 SMNVEV (reference sequence). This chain's CDR3 is CASSPQTLFPAYEQYF. The CDR3 DNA is TGTGCCAGCAGTCCTCAAACGCTATTCCCGGCCTACGAGCAGTACTTC.

V and J are TRBV27 and TRBJ2-3; 9 bases match TRBD2. Trimming took 5 bases from V and 2 from J; bases not matched to a gene: 11. CDR3 size: 17 residues. Germline CDR1 reads MNHEY; CDR2 reads SMNVEV (reference sequence). In nucleotides, the CDR3 is TGTGCCAGCAGTCTACTAGCGGGCCTTACTCCCACAGATACGCAGTATTTT. Protein product: CASSLLAGLTPTDTQYF.